This TCR beta chain was sequenced for a study of early T cells in non-severe SARS-CoV-2 infection. Turning to the study itself: Chains were unpaired, as sequencing was done on bulk RNA from unsorted whole blood.

V dropped 5 bases and J dropped 3 bases, with 11 bases sitting between them. The germline V gene encodes CDR1 SGHAT and CDR2 FQDESV (reference sequence). CDR3 length: 13 residues. Individual cDNA molecules received unique molecular identifiers. TCRdb processed the 5' RACE reads anew with MiXCR; each CDR3 protein has one entry. In the table there are some 64,000 distinct CDR3 sequences, less than 15% of which are singletons. Study findings and constraints: VDJdb-based matching was biased toward anti-spike CD8 responses and missed private and CD4 specificities.

A note on this clonotype: Its antigen is currently unknown.

The chain joins TRBV11-1 to TRBJ2-7; TRBD1 is a possible D gene (6 bases). Input material: whole blood. The sequence came from an adult who was a healthcare worker with PCR-confirmed SARS-CoV-2 infection or an uninfected control (not recorded which). The CDR3 DNA reads TGTGCCAGCAGCAGACAGGCTAGCTACGAGCAGTACTTC. Its translation: CASSRQASYEQYF.